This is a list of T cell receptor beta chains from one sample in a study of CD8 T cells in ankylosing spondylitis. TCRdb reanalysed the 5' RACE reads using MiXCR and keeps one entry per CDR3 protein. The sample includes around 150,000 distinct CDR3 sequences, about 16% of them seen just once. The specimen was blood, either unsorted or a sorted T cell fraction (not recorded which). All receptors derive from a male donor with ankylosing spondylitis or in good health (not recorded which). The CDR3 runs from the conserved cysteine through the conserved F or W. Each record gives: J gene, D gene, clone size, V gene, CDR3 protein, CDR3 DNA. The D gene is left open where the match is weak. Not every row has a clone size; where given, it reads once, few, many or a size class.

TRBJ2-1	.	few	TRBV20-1	CSARSPPGAGNEQFF	TGCAGTGCTCGATCCCCCCCGGGAGCGGGCAATGAGCAGTTCTTC
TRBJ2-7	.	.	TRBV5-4	CASRPTETLTYEQYF	TGTGCCAGCAGACCGACCGAGACACTGACCTACGAGCAGTACTTC
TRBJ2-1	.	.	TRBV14	CASRRGRLSYNEQFF	TGTGCCAGCCGACGGGGTAGGCTCTCCTACAATGAGCAGTTCTTC
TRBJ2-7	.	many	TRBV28	CASRPLARAYEQYF	TGTGCCAGCAGACCCCTAGCGAGAGCCTACGAGCAGTACTTC
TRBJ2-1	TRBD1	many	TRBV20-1	CSAQGAKRDNEQFF	TGCAGTGCTCAGGGGGCGAAGCGGGACAATGAGCAGTTCTTC
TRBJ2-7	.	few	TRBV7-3	CASSFTGTLSYEQYF	TGTGCCAGCAGCTTCACCGGGACACTGTCCTACGAGCAGTACTTC
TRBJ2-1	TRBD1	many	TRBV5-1	CASSLEGAKTYNEQFF	TGCGCCAGCAGCTTGGAGGGGGCTAAGACCTACAATGAGCAGTTCTTC
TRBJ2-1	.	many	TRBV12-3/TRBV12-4	CASSHYSGRSPTFF	TGTGCCAGCAGCCATTATAGCGGCCGCTCGCCCACATTCTTC
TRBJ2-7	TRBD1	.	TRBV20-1	CSARRGTGQFEQYF	TGCAGTGCTAGGAGGGGGACAGGGCAATTCGAGCAGTACTTC
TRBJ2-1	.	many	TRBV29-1	CSVGLAVYNEQFF	TGCAGCGTTGGTCTAGCAGTCTACAATGAGCAGTTCTTC
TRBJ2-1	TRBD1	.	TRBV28	CASSSGTASYNEQFF	TGTGCCAGCAGTTCCGGGACAGCCTCCTACAATGAGCAGTTCTTC
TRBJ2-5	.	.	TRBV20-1	CSARQGKETQYF	TGCAGTGCTAGACAGGGGAAAGAGACCCAGTACTTC
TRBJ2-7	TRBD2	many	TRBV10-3	CAISSASGQYEQYF	TGTGCCATCTCATCGGCTAGCGGCCAATACGAGCAGTACTTC
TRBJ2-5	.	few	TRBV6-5	CASSYSSLLGPWAETQYF	TGTGCCAGCAGTTACTCTTCTTTGCTGGGACCTTGGGCAGAGACCCAGTACTTC
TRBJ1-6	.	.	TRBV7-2	CASSLGSRDNSPLHF	TGTGCCAGCAGCTTAGGGTCCAGGGATAATTCACCCCTCCACTTT
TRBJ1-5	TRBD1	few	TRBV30	CAWKRDSENQPQHF	TGTGCCTGGAAAAGGGACAGTGAGAATCAGCCCCAGCATTTT
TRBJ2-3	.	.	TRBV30	CAWSGGADTQYF	TGTGCCTGGAGTGGCGGGGCAGATACGCAGTATTTT
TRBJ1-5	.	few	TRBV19	CASSIPGSGNQPQHF	TGTGCCAGTAGTATACCCGGGTCGGGCAATCAGCCCCAGCATTTT
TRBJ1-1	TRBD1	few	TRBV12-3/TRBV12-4	CASRGEGGGTEAFF	TGTGCCAGCAGGGGGGAAGGGGGCGGCACTGAAGCTTTCTTT
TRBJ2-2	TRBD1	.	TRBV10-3	CAISLQGTGELFF	TGTGCCATCAGTCTACAGGGGACCGGGGAGCTGTTTTTT
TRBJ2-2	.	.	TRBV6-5	CASSYGGPRELFF	TGTGCCAGCAGTTACGGCGGGCCCCGGGAGCTGTTTTTT
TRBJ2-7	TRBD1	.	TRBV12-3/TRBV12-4	CASSSRTGGWVEQYF	TGTGCCAGCAGCTCCCGGACAGGGGGTTGGGTAGAGCAGTACTTC
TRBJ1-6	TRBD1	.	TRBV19	CASSIGWDRAASPLHF	TGTGCCAGTAGTATAGGATGGGACAGAGCCGCGTCACCCCTCCACTTT
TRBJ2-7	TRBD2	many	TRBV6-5	CASSWTSGSSYEQYF	TGTGCCAGCAGTTGGACTAGCGGGAGCTCCTACGAGCAGTACTTC
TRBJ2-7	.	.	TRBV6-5	CASARGVYYEQYF	TGTGCCAGCGCTCGAGGAGTCTACTACGAGCAGTACTTC
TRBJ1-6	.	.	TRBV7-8	CASSSTVFESPLHF	TGTGCCAGCAGCTCGACAGTCTTCGAGTCACCCCTCCACTTT
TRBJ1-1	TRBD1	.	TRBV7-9	CASSVGDREAFF	TGTGCCAGCAGCGTGGGGGACAGGGAAGCTTTCTTT
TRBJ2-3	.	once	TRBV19	CASSIDRGDTQYF	TGTGCCAGTAGTATAGATCGAGGAGATACGCAGTATTTT
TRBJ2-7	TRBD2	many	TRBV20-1	CSARDPGTSALYEQYF	TGCAGTGCTAGAGATCCCGGGACTAGCGCGCTCTACGAGCAGTACTTC
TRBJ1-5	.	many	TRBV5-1	CASSPGGLLGQPQHF	TGCGCCAGCTCCCCTGGGGGGCTGCTGGGTCAGCCCCAGCATTTT
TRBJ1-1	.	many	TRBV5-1	CASSLAAGRNTEAFF	TGCGCCAGCAGCTTGGCGGCGGGCCGGAACACTGAAGCTTTCTTT
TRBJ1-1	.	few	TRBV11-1	CASSLHMNTEAFF	TGTGCCAGCAGCCTCCACATGAACACTGAAGCTTTCTTT
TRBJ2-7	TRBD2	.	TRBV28	CASSRGTSGASSYEQYF	TGTGCCAGCAGTCGAGGGACTAGCGGAGCTAGCTCCTACGAGCAGTACTTC
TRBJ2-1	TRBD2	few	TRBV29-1	CSVELISGSIGEQFF	TGCAGCGTTGAGCTTATTAGCGGGAGTATCGGTGAGCAGTTCTTC
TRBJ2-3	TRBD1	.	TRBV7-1	CASSSRDRALGDTQYF	TGTGCCAGCAGCTCCCGGGACAGGGCCTTGGGGGATACGCAGTATTTT
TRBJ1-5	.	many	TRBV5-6	CASSGGTERQPQHF	TGTGCCAGCAGCGGAGGGACGGAGAGGCAGCCCCAGCATTTT
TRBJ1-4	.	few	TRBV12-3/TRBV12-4	CASSARPNEKLFF	TGTGCCAGCAGTGCCAGGCCTAATGAAAAACTGTTTTTT
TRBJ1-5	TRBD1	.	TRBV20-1	CSALTGTANQSQHF	TGCAGTGCTCTTACCGGGACAGCTAATCAGTCCCAGCATTTT
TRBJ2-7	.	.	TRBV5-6	CASSFESGSYEQYF	TGTGCCAGCAGCTTCGAGTCGGGATCCTACGAGCAGTACTTC
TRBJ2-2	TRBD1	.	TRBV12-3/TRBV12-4	CASSLRTGMNTGELFF	TGTGCCAGCAGTCTACGGACAGGGATGAACACCGGGGAGCTGTTTTTT
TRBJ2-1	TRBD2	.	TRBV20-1	CSAPIRLAGTCNEQFF	TGCAGTGCTCCGATTAGACTAGCGGGAACCTGCAATGAGCAGTTCTTC
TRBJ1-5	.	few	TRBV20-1	CSASVRNREAQHF	TGCAGTGCTAGTGTCCGGAACAGGGAGGCCCAGCATTTT
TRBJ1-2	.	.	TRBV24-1	CATSDYKGKGYTF	TGTGCCACCAGTGATTATAAGGGCAAGGGCTACACCTTC
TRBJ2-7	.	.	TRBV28	CATSGARRLHEQYF	TGTGCCACTTCAGGAGCTCGAAGGCTTCACGAGCAGTACTTC
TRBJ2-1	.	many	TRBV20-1	CSAREDDNEQFF	TGCAGTGCTAGAGAGGATGACAATGAGCAGTTCTTC
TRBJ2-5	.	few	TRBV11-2	CASSPGDSRETQYF	TGTGCCAGCAGCCCAGGAGACTCCCGGGAGACCCAGTACTTC
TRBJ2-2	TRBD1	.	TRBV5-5	CASSWTGGANTGELFF	TGTGCCAGCAGCTGGACAGGGGGCGCGAACACCGGGGAGCTGTTTTTT
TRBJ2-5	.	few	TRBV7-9	CASSLSSGHGETQYF	TGTGCCAGCAGCTTATCGTCGGGTCACGGAGAGACCCAGTACTTC